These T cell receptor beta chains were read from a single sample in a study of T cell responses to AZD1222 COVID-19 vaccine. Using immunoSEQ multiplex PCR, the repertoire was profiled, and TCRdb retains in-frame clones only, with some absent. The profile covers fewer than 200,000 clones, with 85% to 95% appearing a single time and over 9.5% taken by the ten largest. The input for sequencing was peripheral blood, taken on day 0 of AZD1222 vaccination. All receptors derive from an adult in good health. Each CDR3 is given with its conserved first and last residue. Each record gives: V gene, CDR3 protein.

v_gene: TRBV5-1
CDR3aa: CASSAVAWGSSYEQYF

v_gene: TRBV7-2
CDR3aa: CASTREAGTQYF

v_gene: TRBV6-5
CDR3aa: CASRQGSGYTF

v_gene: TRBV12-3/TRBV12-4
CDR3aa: CASSLARVHGYTF

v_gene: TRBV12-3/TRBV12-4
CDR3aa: CASSPGGVGGYTF

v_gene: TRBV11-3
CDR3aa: CASSLAGDEQYF

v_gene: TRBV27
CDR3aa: CASSSRQGSAAFF

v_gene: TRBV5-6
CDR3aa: CASSLSGGLTYEQYF

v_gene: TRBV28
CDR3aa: CASSPWGSNSPLHF

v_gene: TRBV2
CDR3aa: CAGREFEAFF

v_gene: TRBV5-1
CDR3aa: CASSSSLLTSAYTGELFF

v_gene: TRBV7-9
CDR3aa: CASMGNQETQYF

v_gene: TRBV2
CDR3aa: CASTPGGHTGELFF

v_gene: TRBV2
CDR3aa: CASSDLGPGELFF

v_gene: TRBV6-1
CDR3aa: CASSERGAASSGANVLTF

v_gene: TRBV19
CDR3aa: CASSMRRYQAPGNTIYF

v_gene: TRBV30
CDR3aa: CAWSVGDTQYF

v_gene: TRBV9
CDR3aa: CASSVGSGGLSNEQFF

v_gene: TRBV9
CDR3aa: CASSATIHEQFF

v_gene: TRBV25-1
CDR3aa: CASTTGAYEQYF

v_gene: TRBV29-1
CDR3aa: CSPNMQTEAFF

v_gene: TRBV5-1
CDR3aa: CASSLNRGGNYGYTF

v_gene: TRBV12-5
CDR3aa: CASGLGALGFNEQFF

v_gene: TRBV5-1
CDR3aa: CASGLSMNTEAFF

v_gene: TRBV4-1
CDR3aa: CASSQVLGARANGELFF

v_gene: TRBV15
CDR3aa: CATSPSGGGNTEAFF

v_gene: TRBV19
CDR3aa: CASTLPGTLRGGYTF

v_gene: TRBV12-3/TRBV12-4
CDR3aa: CASSPGWDEQFF

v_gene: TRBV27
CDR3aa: CASSLRGNTEAFF

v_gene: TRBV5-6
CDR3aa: CASSPAGGEKLFF

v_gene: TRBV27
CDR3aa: CASSPRRGYSYEQYF

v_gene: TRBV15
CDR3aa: CATSRDRGYTGELFF

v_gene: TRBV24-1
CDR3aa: CATSVSGERRADTQYF

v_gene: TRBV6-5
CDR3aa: CASRQGAATEAFF

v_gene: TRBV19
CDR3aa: CASNSVDRLYGYTF

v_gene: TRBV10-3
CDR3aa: CAIRGTGRDTEAFF

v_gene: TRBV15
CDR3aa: CATSRDRQPQHF

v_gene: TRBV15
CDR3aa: CATAGWISYNEQFF

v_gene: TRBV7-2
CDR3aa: CASSSDPARGNGYTF

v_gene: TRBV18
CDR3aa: CASSPLGQGSGSGNTIYF

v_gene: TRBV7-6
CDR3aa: CASSLASLGPGELFF

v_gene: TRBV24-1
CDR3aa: CATSDLDQYSNQPQHF

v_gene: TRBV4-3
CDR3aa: CASSASPWQGYEKLFF

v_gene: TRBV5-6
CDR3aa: CASSSLNQPQHF

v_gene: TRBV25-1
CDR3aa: CASREGLYEQYF

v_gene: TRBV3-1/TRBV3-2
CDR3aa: CASSQGGQGISGNTIYF

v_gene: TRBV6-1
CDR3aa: CASSDGQGGYGYTF

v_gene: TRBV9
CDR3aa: CASSGTGGESYNEQFF

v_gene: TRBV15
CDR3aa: CATSRVTLIRGGTEAFF

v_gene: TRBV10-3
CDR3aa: CAISELRGRTWGSELNTEAFF

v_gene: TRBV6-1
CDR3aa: CASSETAASEAFF

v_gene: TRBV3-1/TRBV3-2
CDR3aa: CASSPGTAVTGELFF

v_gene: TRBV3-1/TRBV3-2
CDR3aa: CASSQVVGSPLHF

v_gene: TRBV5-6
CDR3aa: CASSLAGPWAKQYF

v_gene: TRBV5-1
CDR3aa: CASSKEDRGNEQFF

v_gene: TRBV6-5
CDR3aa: CASRRGTGELFF

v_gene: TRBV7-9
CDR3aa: CASSIPPGRTEAFF

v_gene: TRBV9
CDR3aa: CASSPTGAGATEAFF